What follows is one TCR beta chain and its context. Antigen unknown. Only in-frame clones appear in the TCRdb table, and some are missing; sequencing was by immunoSEQ multiplex PCR. The sample consists of 65,000 to 80,000 clones, approximately 88% of them appearing once. These data belong to a study of OX40 agonist ivuxolimab in advanced cancers. Study outcomes and limitations: Antigen specificity of clonally expanded peripheral T cells was not established. The CD4+ and CD8+ T cells in the blood had expanded clonally by week 6 at 0.1 to 3.0 mg/kg.

Sequenced here: CD4+ or CD8+ T cells sorted from blood, sampled in a trial of the OX40 agonist ivuxolimab. The source is an adult with an advanced solid tumor such as melanoma, head and neck, liver or kidney cancer.

CDR3 DNA: TGTGCCAGCAGCTTGTGGCGGGGGTCTAACAACGAGCAGTACTTC. Translation gives CASSLWRGSNNEQYF. The chain links TRBV5-5 to TRBJ2-7; 7 nucleotides line up with TRBD2. Losses at the gene ends were 1 base for V and 5 bases for J; bases not matched to a gene: 9. The CDR3 sequence is 15 residues long. Looked up from germline, CDR1 is SGHKS and CDR2 is YYEKEE (reference sequence).